This TCR beta chain was obtained from a study of regulatory and conventional T cells in RAG deficiency. Study-level findings and limits: Shorter CDR3s in all patient subsets; >90% Treg-Tconv overlap in Omenn.

About this clone itself: Antigen unknown.

Profiling relied on immunoSEQ multiplex PCR, and the TCRdb table lists in-frame clones only, not all of them. Among around 22,000 clones listed, 85% to 95% were seen once. Genomic DNA came from blood conventional CD4+ T cells gated CD25-low CD127-high. The V and J ends lost 2 bases and 0 bases respectively, with 11 bases between them. Germline CDR1 and CDR2: KGHSH and LQKENI. This CDR3 is 17 amino acids long. A further study also used this sample, focusing on regulatory T cells. That paper notes: The PCR used 52 TRBV and 13 TRBJ primers.

V and J are TRBV18 and TRBJ2-6, with D unclear. Sequenced sample: CD4+ T cells sorted from blood. The receptor was derived from a human donor in good health. The DNA for the CDR3 is TGTGCCAGCTCACCAACCGTCTCTTTCTCTGGGGCCAACGTCCTGACTTTC. The encoded protein is CASSPTVSFSGANVLTF.